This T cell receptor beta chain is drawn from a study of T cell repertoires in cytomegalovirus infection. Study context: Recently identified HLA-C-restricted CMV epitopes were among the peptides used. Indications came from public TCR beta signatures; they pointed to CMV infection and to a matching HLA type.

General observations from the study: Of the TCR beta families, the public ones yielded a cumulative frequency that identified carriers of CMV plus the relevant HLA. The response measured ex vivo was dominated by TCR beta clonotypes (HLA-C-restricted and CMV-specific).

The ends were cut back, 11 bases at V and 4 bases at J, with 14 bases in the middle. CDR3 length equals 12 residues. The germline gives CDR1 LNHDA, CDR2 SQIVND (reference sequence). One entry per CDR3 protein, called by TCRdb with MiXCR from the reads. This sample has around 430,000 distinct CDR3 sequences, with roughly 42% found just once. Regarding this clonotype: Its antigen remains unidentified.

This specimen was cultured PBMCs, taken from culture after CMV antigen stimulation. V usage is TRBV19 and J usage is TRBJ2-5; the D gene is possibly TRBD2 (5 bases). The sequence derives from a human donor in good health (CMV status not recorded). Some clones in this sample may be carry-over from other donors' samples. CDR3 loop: CAPRRVGETQYF. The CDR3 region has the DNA TGTGCCCCTCGGCGGGTAGGAGAGACCCAGTACTTC.